This T cell receptor (beta chain) was recorded in a study of cytotoxic CD8 clonotypes in ibrutinib-treated CLL. The study, taken as a whole, reports: Having risen at ibrutinib response, clonality had fallen back toward baseline by progression. Starting clonality was above that of age-matched healthy donors and tracked circulating CD8+ T-cell counts.

Concerning this clone itself: Its cognate antigen is unknown.

Trimming cost V 2 bases and J 6 bases; bases outside gene matches: 2. CDR3 length: 14 residues. CDR1 and CDR2 from the germline V gene are SGHTA and FQGNSA. The table came from immunoSEQ multiplex PCR; TCRdb's copy has only in-frame clones and leaves some out. Altogether about 200,000 clones are present, 60% to 80% being singletons, with the ten largest covering around 5.9%. Cryopreserved PBMCs yielded about 2 micrograms of genomic DNA for TCR beta libraries. The starting material was PBMCs, obtained after 12 months of ibrutinib treatment. The chain is built from TRBV7-2 and TRBJ1-5; 9 positions match TRBD1. This TCR came from a human donor with chronic lymphocytic leukemia. The CDR3 is CASSLTGGGQPQHF. CDR3 DNA sequence: TGTGCCAGCAGCTTAACAGGGGGCGGTCAGCCCCAGCATTTT.